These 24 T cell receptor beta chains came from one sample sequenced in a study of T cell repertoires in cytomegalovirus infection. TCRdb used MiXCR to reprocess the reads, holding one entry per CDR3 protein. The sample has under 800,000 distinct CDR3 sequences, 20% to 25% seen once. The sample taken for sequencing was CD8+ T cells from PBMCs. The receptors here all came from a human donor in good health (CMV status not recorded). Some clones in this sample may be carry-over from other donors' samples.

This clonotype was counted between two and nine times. The CDR3 protein is CASSLLGEVNTEAFF. The CDR3 nucleotides are TGTGCCAGCAGTTTATTGGGGGAAGTGAACACTGAAGCTTTCTTT. This chain joins TRBV28 and TRBJ1-1; weak D call: TRBD1 (5 bases). V was clipped by 1 base and J by 0 bases, with 9 bases between them. Germline lookup yields CDR1 MDHEN and CDR2 SYDVKM. This CDR3 contains 15 residues.

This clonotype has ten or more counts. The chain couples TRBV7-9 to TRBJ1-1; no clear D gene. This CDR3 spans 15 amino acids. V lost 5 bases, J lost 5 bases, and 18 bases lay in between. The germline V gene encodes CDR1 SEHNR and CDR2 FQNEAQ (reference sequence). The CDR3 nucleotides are TGTGCCAGCAGCCCCCGGGCTGGTAGGGCGACTGAAGCTTTCTTT. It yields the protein CASSPRAGRATEAFF.

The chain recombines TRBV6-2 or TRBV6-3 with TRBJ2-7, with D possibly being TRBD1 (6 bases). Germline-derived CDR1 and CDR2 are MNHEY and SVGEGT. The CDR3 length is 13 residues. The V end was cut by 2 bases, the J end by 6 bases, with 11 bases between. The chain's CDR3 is CASSYPGRGEQYV. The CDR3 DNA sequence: TGTGCCAGCAGTTACCCCGGCAGGGGCGAGCAGTACGTC.

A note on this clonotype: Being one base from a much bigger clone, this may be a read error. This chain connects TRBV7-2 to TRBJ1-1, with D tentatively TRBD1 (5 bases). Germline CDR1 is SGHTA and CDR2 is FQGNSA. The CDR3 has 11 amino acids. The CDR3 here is CAGRVSVEAFF. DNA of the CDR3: TGTGCCGGCAGGGTTAGCGTTGAAGCTTTCTTT.

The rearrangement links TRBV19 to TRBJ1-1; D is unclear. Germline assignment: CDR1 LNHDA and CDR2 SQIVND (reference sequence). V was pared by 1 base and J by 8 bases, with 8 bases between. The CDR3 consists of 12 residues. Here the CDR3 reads CASSIVGGEAFF. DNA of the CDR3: TGTGCCAGTAGTATAGTAGGCGGAGAAGCTTTCTTT.

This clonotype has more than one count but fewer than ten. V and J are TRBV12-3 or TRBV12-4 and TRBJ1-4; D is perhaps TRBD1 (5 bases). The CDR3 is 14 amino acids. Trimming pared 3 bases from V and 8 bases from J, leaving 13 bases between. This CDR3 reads CASSLGGDYEKLFF. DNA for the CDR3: TGTGCCAGCAGTTTGGGAGGGGATTACGAAAAACTGTTTTTT.

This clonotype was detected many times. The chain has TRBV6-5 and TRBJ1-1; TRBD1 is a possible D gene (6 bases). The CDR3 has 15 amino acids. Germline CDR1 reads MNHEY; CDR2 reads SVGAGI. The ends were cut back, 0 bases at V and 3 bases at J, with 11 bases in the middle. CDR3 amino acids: CASSYSAGADTEAFF. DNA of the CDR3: TGTGCCAGCAGTTACTCAGCGGGGGCTGACACTGAAGCTTTCTTT.

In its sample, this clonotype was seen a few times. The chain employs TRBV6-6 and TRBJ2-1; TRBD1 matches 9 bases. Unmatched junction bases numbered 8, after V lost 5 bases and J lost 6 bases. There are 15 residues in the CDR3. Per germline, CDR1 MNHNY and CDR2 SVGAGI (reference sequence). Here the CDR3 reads CASSAGTGIFNEQFF. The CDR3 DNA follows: TGTGCCAGCAGTGCCGGGACAGGGATTTTCAATGAGCAGTTCTTC.

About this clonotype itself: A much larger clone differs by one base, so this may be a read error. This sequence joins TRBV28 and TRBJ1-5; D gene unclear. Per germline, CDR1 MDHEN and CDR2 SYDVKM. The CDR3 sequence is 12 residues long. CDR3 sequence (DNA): TGTGTCAGCAGCCCCACCTCGGGAGCCCAGCATTTT. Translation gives CVSSPTSGAQHF. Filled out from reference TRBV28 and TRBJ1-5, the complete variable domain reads DVKVTQSSRYLVKRTGEKVFLECVQDMDHENMFWYRQDPGLGLRLIYFSYDVKMKEKGDIPEGYSVSREKKERFSLILESASTNQTSMYLCVSSPTSGAQHFGDGTRLSIL.

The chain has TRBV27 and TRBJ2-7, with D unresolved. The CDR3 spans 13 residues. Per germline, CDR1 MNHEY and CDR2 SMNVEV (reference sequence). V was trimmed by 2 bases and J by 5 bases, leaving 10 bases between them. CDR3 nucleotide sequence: TGTGCCAGCAGTTTAAACCCTCGCGACGAGCAGTACTTC. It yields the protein CASSLNPRDEQYF.

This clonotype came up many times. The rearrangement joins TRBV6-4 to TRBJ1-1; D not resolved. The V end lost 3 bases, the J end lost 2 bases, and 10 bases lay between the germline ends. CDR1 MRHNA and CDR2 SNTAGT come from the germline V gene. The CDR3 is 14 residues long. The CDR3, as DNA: TGTGCCAGCAGTGAAGAGGCGACAAACACTGAAGCTTTCTTT. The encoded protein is CASSEEATNTEAFF.

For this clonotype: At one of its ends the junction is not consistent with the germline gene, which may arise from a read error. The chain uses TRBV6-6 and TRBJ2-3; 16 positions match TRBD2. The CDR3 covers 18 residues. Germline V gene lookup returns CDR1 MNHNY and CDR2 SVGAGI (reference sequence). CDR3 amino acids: CGSTVPGLAGGPGDTQYF. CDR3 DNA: TGTGGCAGCACCGTCCCGGGACTAGCGGGGGGGCCGGGAGATACGCAGTATTTT.

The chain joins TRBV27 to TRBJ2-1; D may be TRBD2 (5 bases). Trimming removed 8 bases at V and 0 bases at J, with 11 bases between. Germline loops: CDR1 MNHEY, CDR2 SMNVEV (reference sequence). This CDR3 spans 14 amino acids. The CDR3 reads CASLAGSSYNEQFF. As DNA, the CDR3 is TGTGCCAGCCTAGCCGGATCCTCCTACAATGAGCAGTTCTTC.

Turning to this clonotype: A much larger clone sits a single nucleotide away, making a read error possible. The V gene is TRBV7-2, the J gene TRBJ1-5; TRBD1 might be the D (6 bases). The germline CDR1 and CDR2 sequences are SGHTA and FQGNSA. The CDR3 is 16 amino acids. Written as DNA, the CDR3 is TGTGTCAGCAGTCACGGTGGGGGCTTTAACAATCAGCCCCAGCATTTT. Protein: CVSSHGGGFNNQPQHF.

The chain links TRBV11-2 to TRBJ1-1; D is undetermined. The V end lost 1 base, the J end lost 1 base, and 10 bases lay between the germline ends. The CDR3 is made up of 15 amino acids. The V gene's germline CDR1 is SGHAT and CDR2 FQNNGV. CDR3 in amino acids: CASSLAPRGNTEAFF. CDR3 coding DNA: TGTGCCAGCAGCTTAGCCCCAAGAGGGAACACTGAAGCTTTCTTT. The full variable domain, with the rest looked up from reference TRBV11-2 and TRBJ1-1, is EAGVAQSPRYKIIEKRQSVAFWCNPISGHATLYWYQQILGQGPKLLIQFQNNGVVDDSQLPKDRFSAERLKGVDSTLKIQPAKLEDSAVYLCASSLAPRGNTEAFFGQGTRLTVV.

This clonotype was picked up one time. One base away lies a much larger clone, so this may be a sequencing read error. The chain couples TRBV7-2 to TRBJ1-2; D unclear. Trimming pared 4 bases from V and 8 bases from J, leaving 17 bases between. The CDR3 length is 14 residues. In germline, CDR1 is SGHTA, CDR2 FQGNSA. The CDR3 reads CASSSKGLFSGYTF. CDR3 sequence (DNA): TGTGCCAGCAGCTCGAAGGGCCTTTTCTCCGGCTACACCTTC.

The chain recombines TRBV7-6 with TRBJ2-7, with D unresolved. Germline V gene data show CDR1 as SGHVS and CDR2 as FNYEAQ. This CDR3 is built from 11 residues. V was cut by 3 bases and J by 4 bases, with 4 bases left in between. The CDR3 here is CASSFQYEQYF. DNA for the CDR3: TGTGCCAGCAGCTTCCAATACGAGCAGTACTTC. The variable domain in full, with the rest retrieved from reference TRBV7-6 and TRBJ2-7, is GAGVSQSPRYKVTKRGQDVALRCDPISGHVSLYWYRQALGQGPEFLTYFNYEAQQDKSGLPNDRFSAERPEGSISTLTIQRTEQRDSAMYRCASSFQYEQYFGPGTRLTVT.

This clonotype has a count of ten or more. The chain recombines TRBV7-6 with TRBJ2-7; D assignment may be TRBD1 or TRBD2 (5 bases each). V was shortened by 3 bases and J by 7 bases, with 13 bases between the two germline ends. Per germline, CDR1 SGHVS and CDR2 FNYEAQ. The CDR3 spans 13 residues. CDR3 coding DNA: TGTGCCAGCAGCTTGACAGTAACGGGGGAGCAGTACGTC. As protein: CASSLTVTGEQYV.

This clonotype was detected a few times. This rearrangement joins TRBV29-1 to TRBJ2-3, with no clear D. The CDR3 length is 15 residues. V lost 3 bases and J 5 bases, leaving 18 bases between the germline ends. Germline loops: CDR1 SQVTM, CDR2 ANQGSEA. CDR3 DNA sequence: TGCAGCGTTGAGGGCGGCCACCCAGTTGGAGATACGCAGTATTTT. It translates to CSVEGGHPVGDTQYF.

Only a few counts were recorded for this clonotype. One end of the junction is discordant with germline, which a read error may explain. CDR3 nucleotides: TGCAGCCTTGAAGGTTCCTCCTACAATGAGCAGTTCTTC. Residues: CSLEGSSYNEQFF. V and J are TRBV29-1 and TRBJ2-1; D is undetermined. This CDR3 contains 13 residues. Germline loops: CDR1 SQVTM, CDR2 ANQGSEA.

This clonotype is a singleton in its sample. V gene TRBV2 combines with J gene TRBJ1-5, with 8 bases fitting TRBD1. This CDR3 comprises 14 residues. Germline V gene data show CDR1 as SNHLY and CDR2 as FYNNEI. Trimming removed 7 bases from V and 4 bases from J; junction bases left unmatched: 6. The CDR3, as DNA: TGTGCCAGCAAGTCAGGACAGGGAAATCAGCCCCAGCATTTT. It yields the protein CASKSGQGNQPQHF.

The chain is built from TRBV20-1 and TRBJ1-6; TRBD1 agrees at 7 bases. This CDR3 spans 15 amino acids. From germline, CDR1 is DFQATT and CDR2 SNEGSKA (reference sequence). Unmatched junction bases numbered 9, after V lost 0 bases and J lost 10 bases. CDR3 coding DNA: TGCAGTGCTAGAGATCTGCAGGGGGTGTTCTCACCCCTCCACTTT. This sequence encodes CSARDLQGVFSPLHF.

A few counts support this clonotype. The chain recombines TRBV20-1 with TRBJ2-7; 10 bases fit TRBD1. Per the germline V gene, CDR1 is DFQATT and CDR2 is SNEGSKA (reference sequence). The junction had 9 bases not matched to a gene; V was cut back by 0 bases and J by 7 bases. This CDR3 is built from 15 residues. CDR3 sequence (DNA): TGCAGTGCTAGAGATAAAGGGACAGGGGATCGGGAGCAGTACGTC. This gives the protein CSARDKGTGDREQYV.

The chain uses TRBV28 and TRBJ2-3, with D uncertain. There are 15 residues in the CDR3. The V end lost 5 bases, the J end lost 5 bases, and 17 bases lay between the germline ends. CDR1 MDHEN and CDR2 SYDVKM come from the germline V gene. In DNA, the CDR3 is TGTGCCAGCAGTCTCCAGTCGTTCTTCATAGATACGCAGTATTTT. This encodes CASSLQSFFIDTQYF.